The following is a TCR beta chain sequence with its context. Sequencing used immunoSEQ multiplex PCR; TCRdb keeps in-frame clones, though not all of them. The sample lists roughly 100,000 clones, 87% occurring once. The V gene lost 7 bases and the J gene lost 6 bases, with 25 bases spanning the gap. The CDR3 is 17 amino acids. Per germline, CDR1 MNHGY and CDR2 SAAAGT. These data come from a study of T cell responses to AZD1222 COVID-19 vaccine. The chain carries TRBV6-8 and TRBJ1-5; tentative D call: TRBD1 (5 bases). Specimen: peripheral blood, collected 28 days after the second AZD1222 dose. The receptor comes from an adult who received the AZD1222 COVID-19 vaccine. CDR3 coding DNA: TGTGCCAGCAAAAACGGGGCCGCCGTTGTCGGGTGTCAGCCCCAGCATTTT. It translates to CASKNGAAVVGCQPQHF.